These 8 T cell receptor beta chains share one sample of origin, sequenced in a study of technical replicates of blood from a handful of donors. Repertoires were generated with immunoSEQ multiplex PCR, while TCRdb's copy carries only in-frame clones and drops some. This sample has approximately 75,000 clones, with just under 95% found just once. The sample taken for sequencing was T cells isolated from PBMCs. These receptors were taken from a human donor in good health.

The rearrangement joins TRBV5-4 to TRBJ2-5, with unresolved D. Trimming took off 0 bases at V and 2 bases at J, with 11 bases between the two ends. The germline CDR1 and CDR2 sequences are SGHNT and YYREEE (reference sequence). The CDR3 is made up of 15 amino acids. CDR3 protein: CASSLVGRLQETQYF. CDR3 in DNA: TGTGCCAGCAGCTTGGTTGGCAGGTTACAAGAGACCCAGTACTTC. The full variable domain, its missing parts supplied by reference TRBV5-4 and TRBJ2-5, is ETGVTQSPTHLIKTRGQQVTLRCSSQSGHNTVSWYQQALGQGPQFIFQYYREEENGRGNFPPRFSGLQFPNYSSELNVNALELDDSALYLCASSLVGRLQETQYFGPGTRLLVL.

The rearrangement joins TRBV29-1 to TRBJ2-5; possibly TRBD1 for D (6 bases). Germline V gene data show CDR1 as SQVTM and CDR2 as ANQGSEA. CDR3 size: 13 residues. Trimming left V 5 bases short and J 1 base short, with 11 bases between. CDR3 DNA sequence: TGCAGCGTTAGTACAGGGCCCCAAGAGACCCAGTACTTC. Protein product: CSVSTGPQETQYF.

This clone was counted a single time. The chain is built from TRBV7-8 and TRBJ2-5; D possibly corresponds to TRBD2 (5 bases). The V end lost 4 bases, the J end lost 2 bases, and 8 bases lay between the germline ends. This CDR3 spans 13 amino acids. Germline V CDR1 and CDR2: SGHVS, FQNEAQ. As DNA, the CDR3 is TGTGCCAGCAGCTACCGACTACAAGAGACCCAGTACTTC. Its translation: CASSYRLQETQYF.

The J gene is TRBJ1-5, the V gene TRBV29-1, with TRBD1 matching over 9 bases. Trimming took 5 bases from V and 4 from J; bases not matched to a gene: 3. CDR1 and CDR2 from the germline V gene are SQVTM and ANQGSEA. The CDR3 extends over 13 amino acids. CDR3 region: CSVRTGENQPQHF. The CDR3 nucleotides read TGCAGCGTTCGGACAGGGGAGAATCAGCCCCAGCATTTT.

The chain carries TRBV7-2 and TRBJ1-1, with 7 bases identical to TRBD1. The CDR3 runs 14 residues. Germline CDR1 reads SGHTA; CDR2 reads FQGNSA. The ends lost 3 bases at V and 5 bases at J; junction bases unmatched: 6. CDR3 residues: CASSFIQGQTEAFF. The CDR3 DNA is TGTGCCAGCAGCTTCATACAGGGGCAGACTGAAGCTTTCTTT.

This chain connects TRBV2 to TRBJ1-1; 10 bases map to TRBD1. J gave up 1 base and V 4 bases, and 3 bases lay outside the gene matches. CDR3 length: 15 amino acids. The germline CDR1 and CDR2 sequences are SNHLY and FYNNEI. Here the CDR3 DNA reads TGTGCCAGCAGTGGACAGGGGGCTGCGAACACTGAAGCTTTCTTT. Translation gives CASSGQGAANTEAFF. Full variable domain (remainder filled in from reference TRBV2 and TRBJ1-1): EPEVTQTPSHQVTQMGQEVILRCVPISNHLYFYWYRQILGQKVEFLVSFYNNEISEKSEIFDDQFSVERPDGSNFTLKIRSTKLEDSAMYFCASSGQGAANTEAFFGQGTRLTVV.

This clone is a singleton in its sample. The gene calls are TRBV11-3 and TRBJ2-5; 9 bases fit TRBD1. Germline V gene sequence: CDR1 SGHNT, CDR2 YENEEA. V shed 3 bases, J shed 6 bases, and the junction held 5 bases outside the gene matches. The CDR3 is 14 amino acids. The DNA of the CDR3 is TGTGCCAGCAGCTTGGGACAGGGAGTTCAGACCCAGTACTTC. Translating it yields CASSLGQGVQTQYF.

The rearrangement joins TRBV28 to TRBJ1-4, with TRBD1 as a possible D gene (6 bases). Trimming left V 6 bases short and J 5 bases short, with 19 bases between. There are 16 residues in the CDR3. Germline V gives CDR1 MDHEN, CDR2 SYDVKM. CDR3 sequence: CASSMDSYRPNEKLFF. As DNA, the CDR3 is TGTGCCAGCAGCATGGACAGTTATCGGCCAAATGAAAAACTGTTTTTT.